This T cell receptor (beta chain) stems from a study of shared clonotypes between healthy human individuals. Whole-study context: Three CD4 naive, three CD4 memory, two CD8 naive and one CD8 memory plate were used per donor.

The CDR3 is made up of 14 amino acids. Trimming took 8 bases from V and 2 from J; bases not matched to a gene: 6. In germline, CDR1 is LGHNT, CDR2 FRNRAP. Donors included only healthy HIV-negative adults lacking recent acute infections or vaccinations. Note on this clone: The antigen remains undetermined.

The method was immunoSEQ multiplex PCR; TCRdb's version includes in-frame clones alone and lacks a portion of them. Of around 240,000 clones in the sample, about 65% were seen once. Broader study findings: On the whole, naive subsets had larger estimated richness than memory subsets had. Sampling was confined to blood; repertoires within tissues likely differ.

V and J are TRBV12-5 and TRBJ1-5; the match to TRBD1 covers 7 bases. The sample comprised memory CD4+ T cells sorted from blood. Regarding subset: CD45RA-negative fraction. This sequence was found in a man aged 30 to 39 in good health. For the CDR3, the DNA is TGTGCTAGTTCGACAGGGAATGGCAATCAGCCCCAGCATTTT. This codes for CASSTGNGNQPQHF.